This section outlines one T cell receptor (beta chain) sequence together with its context. What it recognizes is unknown. The data were obtained in a study of OX40 agonist ivuxolimab in advanced cancers. Study results and caveats: On average, CD8+ T cells had more expanded clones than CD4+.

TCRdb's table, derived via immunoSEQ multiplex PCR, lists solely in-frame clones and lacks some. The table records 65,000 to 90,000 clones, approximately 83% of them present only once. Deletions cut 6 bases from V and 0 bases from J, with 17 bases between. Germline lookup yields CDR1 SGDLS and CDR2 YYNGEE. The length of the CDR3 is 16 residues. Here the sequenced sample was CD4+ or CD8+ T cells sorted from blood, taken in a trial of the OX40 agonist ivuxolimab. The chain employs TRBV9 and TRBJ2-3, with a weak D call TRBD2 (7 bases). The TCR was taken from an adult with an advanced solid tumor such as melanoma, head and neck, liver or kidney cancer. DNA for the CDR3: TGTGCCAGCACCCCCGGGGGGCCGTTGAGCACAGATACGCAGTATTTT. Translated, it gives CASTPGGPLSTDTQYF.